This T cell receptor beta chain was identified during a study of cytomegalovirus exposure and HLA in healthy donors (dated by TCRdb to about 2017). For context, the study as a whole: An earlier analysis of several hundred of the donors reported about 260 Gb of sequence data and around 120 million unique TCR beta sequences obtained from some 170 million T cells. The genetic ancestry cluster associated with self-reported Caucasian donors included 65% to 90% of the 398 genotyped donors. Every repertoire in the discovery cohort had been generated on one and the same sequencing platform. Donor age, sex, ethnicity and CMV serostatus were compiled together with the repertoire data. In an earlier analysis of 550 to 700 of the donors, high-throughput TCR beta sequencing was used to judge whether each TCR beta V gene segment behaved as functional or pseudogenic. Among roughly 400 genotyped donors of the cohort, an average of about 240,000 unique TCR beta nucleotide sequences were sequenced per donor, approximately 20% of them non-productive. The number of typed donors differed by locus: roughly 620-630 for A, B, C, DRB1 and DQB1; about 520 for DQA1; about 600 for DPA1; and some 430 for DPB1. The study combined high-throughput TCR immunosequencing, statistical association of individual TCRs with disease status, and machine learning to predict cytomegalovirus infection status. In the later analysis, no new phenotypic data were used to find candidate immune exposures; instead, reliance was placed on TCR beta sequences and their occurrence across donors. Genome-wide SNP genotypes for about 65% of the 666 donors were used in a later genetic analysis, which treated that subset as a discovery cohort. An early release covering 550 to 700 HLA-typed donors comprised roughly 300 gigabases of sequencing data and tens of millions of unique TCR sequences. Roughly five DR-DQ haplotypes were handled as single units for association and clustering because linkage in the cohort was strong. HLA typing included class I and class II loci at four-digit resolution. The study profiled the T cell repertoires of around 700 subjects by immunosequencing and related them to cytomegalovirus serostatus. A later analysis re-examined previously published TCR beta repertoires from several hundred donors and added high-resolution HLA genotyping to investigate patterns of TCR occurrence. The aim of the study was to test whether cataloging public T cell receptors could identify signatures of past pathogen exposure. Besides the first cohort of approximately 710 subjects, a separate validation cohort made up of over a hundred different subjects was used.

The germline V gene (reference sequence) supplies CDR1 SGHNT and CDR2 YYREEE. V gives up 1 base and J gives up 1 base, and the segment between their germline ends measures 11 bases. From its cysteine to its phenylalanine, the CDR3 spans 15 amino acids. Only CDR3 DNA remains: 45 bases, in frame from the first base. The cohort was made up of under 800 healthy bone marrow donors. All cohort members were sampled while nominally healthy, although unrecorded immune exposures were likely present. The donor tested CMV seropositive and was one of the 289 seropositive cohort members. Each donor provided a peripheral blood sample, and peripheral blood mononuclear cells were used for TCR beta sequencing. Genomic DNA was extracted from the blood cell samples with the Qiagen DNeasy Blood Extraction Kit. Libraries came from the immunoSEQ multiplex PCR assay. The multiplex PCR relied on a mix of 60 forward primers for TCR Vbeta segments and 13 reverse primers for TCR Jbeta segments. The CDR3 region of rearranged TCR beta genes was amplified from genomic DNA by a multiplex PCR assay. The amplified TCR beta libraries were sequenced on the Illumina HiSeq System as 87-base-pair reads. From the authors' description of their analysis: A later analysis tallied approximately 87 million unique TCR beta chains across the 660 or so repertoires, and around 9.9 million of those chains were shared by two or more donors. To remove PCR and sequencing errors, raw reads were error-corrected and collapsed into unique sequences using a nearest-neighbor algorithm that merged closely related sequences. Alignment of CDR3 sequences to IMGT reference sequences was used to assign V, D and J gene segments. For a sequence to be retained, a match of at least six nucleotides to both a V gene segment and a J gene segment was required. A rearrangement counted as productive if the CDR3 had no stop codons and remained in frame with V and J, and every other rearrangement counted as non-productive. Following IMGT convention, CDR3 was defined as the stretch from the second conserved V-encoded cysteine up to the conserved J-encoded phenylalanine. Sequences without an unambiguous match to a single V gene segment were excluded from the earlier analysis of 450 to 650 of the donors. In an earlier analysis of more than 500 of the donors, a V segment was called functional when productive rearrangements were above 56.7%, and segregating when the standard deviation between donors exceeded 5%. A statistical classification framework was built to diagnose cytomegalovirus status from the catalog of TCR beta chain sequences. In a later analysis, V and J genes were assigned by comparing TCR nucleotide sequences against IMGT/GENE-DB human TR gene sequences. The TCRdist pipeline was used in a later analysis to assign CDR3 sequences and most-parsimonious VDJ recombination scenarios. A later analysis defined each TCR beta chain by its CDR3 amino acid sequence plus V-gene family, and excluded reads lacking a unique V-gene family. In a later analysis, 450 to 600 highly shared, low-generation-probability nucleotide sequences were removed to address suspected cross-contamination and a sequencing artifact. In a later analysis, a clonal expansion index was calculated for each public chain from normalized within-repertoire ranks of inferred template counts. In a later analysis, generation probabilities were computed using a VDJ recombination model fitted to out-of-frame rearrangements, and the results were checked against IGoR. Hypergeometric tests were used in a later analysis to score TCR-TCR, TCR-HLA and TCR-CMV co-occurrence, with a repertoire-size bias correction applied to the TCR pairs. A later analysis estimated false discovery rates by permuting HLA or CMV assignments 20 times. In a later analysis, co-occurring TCRs were grouped using DBSCAN, and TCRdist sequence similarity was added for clustering within HLA-allele-positive subsets. Repertoires with fewer than 30,000 or more than 120,000 public chains were left out of co-occurrence clustering, as were about 5 repertoires with anomalous nucleotide sharing. TCRdb provides this immuneACCESS table in a form limited to in-frame rearrangements. Some clones are lacking; in checked studies, under half of them reflect an unresolved V gene, and why the rest are absent is not known. The DNA gave D and trimming, while V, J and clone size come from that table. For this sample there are 150,000 to 200,000 clones; around 78% appear just once. The leading ten clones occupy about 2.1% of the sample.

To note about this clone: Its antigen is not yet known. The record has no base qualities; no much larger clone is one base away.

Overall study outcomes, separate from this receptor: This cohort had only TCR beta chains sequenced, and the lack of alpha or paired-chain data limited which features could be detected. A later analysis reported that several top co-occurrence clusters appeared linked to parvovirus B19, influenza, CMV and Epstein-Barr virus. A later genetic analysis reported fewer N-insertions in productive TCRs among donors in an Asian-associated ancestry cluster than the approximately 670-donor mean. Because HLA typing was missing for some donors at each locus, association tests included only the typed subset. In vitro tests confirmed that a few of the cytomegalovirus-associated TCR beta chains recognize cytomegalovirus antigens. The authors suggested that the approach could potentially be generalized to other disease states and immunological phenotypes. When HLA alleles, especially DR and DQ, strongly co-occurred, TCR associations were difficult to assign to individual alleles. In both the original and validation cohorts, the classifier was reported to diagnose cytomegalovirus status with high specificity and sensitivity. The sequencing pipeline was judged likely to have produced a cluster of highly shared sequence variants as a technical artifact. Correlated functional status among segregating V segments might be attributable to linkage disequilibrium, but an unknown experimental factor could not be ruled out. In the study, around 150 TCR beta chains were listed as associated with cytomegalovirus. A later analysis found that most CMV-associated TCR beta chains appeared HLA-restricted, with HLA associations seemingly driven largely by CMV exposure. An association between a missense DCLRE1C variant and V-gene and J-gene trimming of TCR beta chains was found in a later genetic analysis and replicated in an independent cohort. Because counts were too low, about 15 rarely observed V segments, including chromosome 9 orphons, were left out of the earlier analysis of 500 to 750 of the donors. Across donors, most TCR sequences were observed very rarely, whereas some public TCRs were present in many individuals. Compared with equally common non-associated chains, HLA-associated TCR beta chains in a later analysis were more clonally expanded and had lower generation probabilities. At a false discovery rate of 0.05, a later analysis linked around 17,000 TCR beta sequences to specific HLA alleles. Immune exposure information for the cohort was limited to CMV serostatus. According to a later analysis, TCR association rates differed among HLA loci, with DRB1 alleles showing the most associated TCRs and HLA-C alleles showing the fewest. A further reported finding was that TCR beta sequences accurately predicted the HLA-A and HLA-B alleles for most subjects in the first cohort. Presence/absence analyses assumed roughly uniform sequencing depth across donors, an assumption that may not hold. The 87-base-pair reads could not distinguish some IMGT-functional V segments, including TRBV6-2 and TRBV6-3, so those segments were excluded. In an earlier analysis of some 550 of the donors, most TCR beta V segments were observed in productive rearrangements about 87% or about 30% of the time, broadly matching IMGT annotations.

The sample was PBMCs. The sequence links TRBV5-4 to TRBJ1-2, with no confident D gene call. The TCR originated in a woman in her 30s in good health and CMV-seropositive. The base sequence is TGTGCCAGCAGCTTGCTGACGGGGAATAACTATGGCTACACCTTC. Protein translation: CASSLLTGNNYGYTF.